The rows below give T cell receptor beta chains drawn from one sample of a study of blood T cell repertoires in COVID-19. Clones were sequenced by immunoSEQ multiplex PCR, and TCRdb holds only the in-frame ones, with some missing. The data contain 240,000 or so clones, just under 85% of them seen just once; the ten biggest clones take up about 1.9%. What was sequenced was peripheral blood. The receptor set was obtained from an elderly woman with acute or convalescent COVID-19. Both conserved end residues are part of each CDR3. A D gene is named only where the DNA matches it firmly. Expanded clones are given a class, and other clones once, few, many or no size at all.

>-|TRBV11-2|-|TRBJ1-1
TGTGCCAGCAGCTCGGGAGGGAACACTGAAGCTTTCTTT
CASSSGGNTEAFF
>-|TRBV5-6|-|TRBJ1-1
TGTGCCAGCAGCTTGTCCCGGCTCGGGGGCACTGAAGCTTTCTTT
CASSLSRLGGTEAFF
>-|TRBV2|-|TRBJ1-5
TGTGCCAGCAGTACGGGACTCCATAGCAATCAGCCCCAGCATTTT
CASSTGLHSNQPQHF
>-|TRBV12-3/TRBV12-4|TRBD1|TRBJ2-7
TGTGCCAGCAGGACAGGGAAATACGAGCAGTACTTC
CASRTGKYEQYF
>-|TRBV3-1/TRBV3-2|-|TRBJ2-4
TGTGCCAGCAGCCTGCAGGAAAACATTCAGTACTTC
CASSLQENIQYF
>once|TRBV7-9|TRBD1|TRBJ1-5
TGTGCCAGCAGCATGGGGACAGGGGAAGGACAGCCCCAGCATTTT
CASSMGTGEGQPQHF
>-|TRBV27|-|TRBJ2-6
TGTGCCAGCAGTTTCCGAGCTGGGGCCAACGTCCTGACTTTC
CASSFRAGANVLTF
>-|TRBV6-5|TRBD1|TRBJ1-2
TGTGCCAGCAGTTCACAGGGGGCGCGGGGCTACACCTTC
CASSSQGARGYTF
>-|TRBV7-3|-|TRBJ2-6
TGTGCCAGCAGCTTATCACACTCTGGGGCCAACGTCCTGACTTTC
CASSLSHSGANVLTF
>-|TRBV7-3|TRBD2|TRBJ2-1
TGTGCCAGCAGCATTAGCGGGGGGGCTGCAAATGAGCAGTTCTTC
CASSISGGAANEQFF
>-|TRBV18|-|TRBJ2-4
TGTGCCAGCTCACCAGGACAAGAAAACATTCAGTACTTC
CASSPGQENIQYF
>-|TRBV7-9|-|TRBJ2-1
TGTGCCAGCAGCTTAAGGGTATCGGGAAACAATGAGCAGTTCTTC
CASSLRVSGNNEQFF
>-|TRBV5-6|-|TRBJ2-4
TGTGCCAGCAGCTTAAGGGGTCTAGCCAAAAACATTCAGTACTTC
CASSLRGLAKNIQYF
>once|TRBV7-9|-|TRBJ2-3
TGTGCCAGCAGCTCTGGAGACAGGTATGGCACAGATACGCAGTATTTT
CASSSGDRYGTDTQYF
>once|TRBV6-2/TRBV6-3|-|TRBJ2-6
TGTGCCAGCAGTTACCTCCCTGGACAAACCTCTGGGTCCAACGTCCTGACTTTC
CASSYLPGQTSGSNVLTF
>-|TRBV7-2|-|TRBJ2-5
TGTGCCAGCAGCTTAGATGGGCAGAGACAAGAGACCCAGTACTTC
CASSLDGQRQETQYF
>many|TRBV19|TRBD1|TRBJ1-1
TGTGCCAGTAGTAGAGACAGGGGGCGGGGTGAAGCTTTCTTT
CASSRDRGRGEAFF
>-|TRBV6-5|-|TRBJ1-2
TGTGCCAGCACCTTCGGGGGGTCTGGCTACACCTTC
CASTFGGSGYTF
>-|TRBV5-6|-|TRBJ2-5
TGTGCCAGCAGCCAGGGGCTTCAAGAGACCCAGTACTTC
CASSQGLQETQYF
>few|TRBV6-2/TRBV6-3|TRBD1|TRBJ2-7
TGTGCCAGCAGTTCGACGCTAACAGGGGACTACGAGCAGTACTTC
CASSSTLTGDYEQYF
>-|TRBV7-2|-|TRBJ2-3
TGTGCCAGCAGCTTGAGTGGGAGCCCAGATACGCAGTATTTT
CASSLSGSPDTQYF
>-|TRBV18|TRBD1|TRBJ2-1
TGTGCCAGCTCATTGGACAGGGGGGTCTACAATGAGCAGTTCTTC
CASSLDRGVYNEQFF
>-|TRBV5-1|TRBD1|TRBJ1-1
TGCGCCAGCAGCGCGGGACAGGGATCGTGGGGCACTGAAGCTTTCTTT
CASSAGQGSWGTEAFF
>-|TRBV7-9|-|TRBJ1-1
TGTGCCAGCAGCTTAGCGCGGGTTTCCACTGAAGCTTTCTTT
CASSLARVSTEAFF
>-|TRBV6-4|TRBD1|TRBJ2-1
TGTGCCAGCAGTGGTGGACAGGGGGAAGGAGGGAGCATCAATGAGCAGTTCTTC
CASSGGQGEGGSINEQFF
>-|TRBV6-6|-|TRBJ1-5
TGTGCCAGCAGGGGTAGAGGGCAAGGGAGCAATCAGCCCCAGCATTTT
CASRGRGQGSNQPQHF
>once|TRBV5-4|-|TRBJ1-1
TGTGCCAGCAGCGCCATTCGAAGCGGGACTGAAGCTTTCTTT
CASSAIRSGTEAFF
>-|TRBV12-1|-|TRBJ2-3
TGTGCCAGCAGCCCCCACCCTATAGCGGGGGGACCCTTTAGCACAGATACGCAGTATTTT
CASSPHPIAGGPFSTDTQYF
>-|TRBV28|-|TRBJ1-2
TGTGCCAGCAGTACGGCGGGGGCTAACTATGGCTACACCTTC
CASSTAGANYGYTF
>-|TRBV7-9|-|TRBJ1-3
TGTGCCAGCAGCAGAACAGGAGGGGAATCTGGAAACACCATATATTTT
CASSRTGGESGNTIYF
>-|TRBV13|TRBD1|TRBJ1-1
TGTGCCAGCAGCCTCGACAGGGGGACTCCGTTAAACACTGAAGCTTTCTTT
CASSLDRGTPLNTEAFF
>once|TRBV3-1/TRBV3-2|TRBD1|TRBJ1-1
TGTGCCAGCAGCCCCACCGGACAGGGGGTGAGCACTGAAGCTTTCTTT
CASSPTGQGVSTEAFF
>-|TRBV27|-|TRBJ1-5
TGTGCCAGCAGTGGAGGGGGGGCCAATCAGCCCCAGCATTTT
CASSGGGANQPQHF
>-|TRBV7-9|-|TRBJ2-1
TGTGCCAGCAGCTTGCTAGTGAATGAGCAGTTCTTC
CASSLLVNEQFF
>-|TRBV7-2|TRBD1|TRBJ2-1
TGTGCCAGCAGAAGAGGAGACAGGGGCTCCTACAATGAGCAGTTCTTC
CASRRGDRGSYNEQFF
>-|TRBV6-4|TRBD1|TRBJ2-4
TGTGCCAGCAGAGAAAGACCCCAGGGGGTCCCAGCCAAAAACATTCAGTACTTC
CASRERPQGVPAKNIQYF
>-|TRBV30|-|TRBJ1-3
TGTGCCTGGGCGCAGGGGCATGGAAACACCATATATTTT
CAWAQGHGNTIYF
>-|TRBV4-1|TRBD1|TRBJ2-1
TGCGCCAGCAGCCAAGACGGACAGGGGGCGCCGAGCAATGAGCAGTTCTTC
CASSQDGQGAPSNEQFF
>-|TRBV11-2|TRBD1|TRBJ2-5
TGTGCCAGCAGCCCAGGACAGGGACGGAAGACCCAGTACTTC
CASSPGQGRKTQYF
>-|TRBV10-3|TRBD1|TRBJ2-3
TGTGCCATCAGTGCAGGGGACAGGGGTCCAGGAACGCAGTATTTT
CAISAGDRGPGTQYF
>-|TRBV5-4|TRBD1|TRBJ1-1
TGTGCCAGCAGCTTGACGGGGACAGGGGGAAACACTGAAGCTTTCTTT
CASSLTGTGGNTEAFF
>-|TRBV5-1|TRBD1|TRBJ1-2
TGCGCCAGCAGACCGGGACAGCAGACTTATGGCTACACCTTC
CASRPGQQTYGYTF
>once|TRBV20-1|-|TRBJ1-5
TGCAGTGCTAGTAGTGGGCAAGGGGTCGGGCAAAATCAGCCCCAGCATTTT
CSASSGQGVGQNQPQHF
>-|TRBV7-2|-|TRBJ2-1
TGTGCCAGCAGCTCCTGCCTGCACTGTGGGCAGTTCTTC
CASSSCLHCGQFF